Below are 22 T cell receptor beta chains sequenced from a single sample in a study of Graves' ophthalmopathy and Graves' hyperthyroidism. The sequenced template was RNA, covering the TCR beta CDR3 region. First-round RT-PCR employed HTBI primers, with a second-round multiplex PCR after it. MiXCR, run by TCRdb on the multiplex PCR reads, gives a single entry per CDR3 protein. This sample yields hundreds of thousands of distinct CDR3 sequences, of which around 50% are seen a single time; around 43% belongs to the top ten. Specimen: peripheral blood. The receptors were gathered from an adult man with Graves' ophthalmopathy.

In this sample, this clonotype turned up a few times. The V gene is TRBV12-3 or TRBV12-4, the J gene TRBJ1-1; 8 bases fit TRBD1. The CDR3 runs to 14 residues. Losses at the gene ends were 6 bases for V and 4 bases for J; bases not matched to a gene: 7. The CDR3 reads CASRSSQGVTEAFF. CDR3 coding DNA: TGTGCCAGCAGGTCATCACAGGGGGTCACTGAAGCTTTCTTT.

The chain has TRBV19 and TRBJ2-7, with 9 bases fitting TRBD1. Germline-derived CDR1 and CDR2 are LNHDA and SQIVND (reference sequence). Unmatched junction bases numbered 5, after V lost 10 bases and J lost 1 base. The CDR3 is 13 amino acids. The DNA for the CDR3 is TGTGCCACAACCGGGACAGGGTCCTACGAGCAGTACTTC. Translating it yields CATTGTGSYEQYF.

The chain joins TRBV12-3 or TRBV12-4 to TRBJ1-2; 10 bases map to TRBD1. The CDR3 is 17 residues long. V lost 0 bases to trimming and J lost 2 bases; unmatched junction nucleotides: 6. In DNA form, the CDR3 reads TGTGCCAGCAGTTTAGCCCCGGGACAGGGGCCAAACTATGGCTACACCTTC. Translation gives CASSLAPGQGPNYGYTF.

The rearrangement links TRBV10-3 to TRBJ2-7, with D possibly being TRBD1 (7 bases). The CDR3 is 15 residues long. V lost 9 bases and J 0 bases, leaving 18 bases between the germline ends. Germline V CDR1 and CDR2: ENHRY, SYGVKD. As DNA, the CDR3 is TGTGCCATGAGTTATGGGGGGACAGACTCCTACGAGCAGTACTTC. This translates into CAMSYGGTDSYEQYF.

This clonotype was recorded a few times. The V gene is TRBV7-3, the J gene TRBJ2-2, with 8 bases identical to TRBD1. J was trimmed by 4 bases and V by 5 bases; bases with no gene match: 12. CDR1 and CDR2 from the germline V gene are SGHTA and FQGTGA. The CDR3 covers 17 residues. CDR3 sequence: CASSPRQGASGTGELFF. The CDR3 nucleotides are TGTGCCAGCAGCCCCCGGCAGGGGGCCAGTGGCACCGGGGAGCTGTTTTTT.

This clonotype was observed a few times. The chain links TRBV6-1 to TRBJ1-1; perhaps TRBD1 as D (6 bases). The CDR3 extends over 13 amino acids. Germline V gene lookup returns CDR1 MNHNS and CDR2 SASEGT. Trimming pared 7 bases from V and 5 bases from J, leaving 14 bases between. Here the CDR3 reads CASTGVSHTEAFF. The DNA for the CDR3 is TGTGCCAGCACAGGGGTATCGCATACTGAAGCTTTCTTT.

This clonotype was counted only a few times. The CDR3 loop reads CSVEGSRAGKLFF. The CDR3 nucleotides are TGCAGCGTTGAGGGTTCCAGGGCGGGAAAACTGTTTTTT. The rearrangement links TRBV29-1 to TRBJ1-4, with D maybe TRBD1 (5 bases). Germline CDR1 and CDR2: SQVTM and ANQGSEA. The length of the CDR3 is 13 residues. Trimming pared 3 bases from V and 10 bases from J, leaving 15 bases between.

The CDR3 here is CASSGRVYEQYF. DNA of the CDR3: TGCGCCAGCAGTGGCAGGGTCTACGAGCAGTACTTC. The chain has TRBV10-2 and TRBJ2-7; a weak D match, TRBD1 (5 bases). Deletions cut 4 bases from V and 3 bases from J, with 7 bases between. From germline, CDR1 is WSHSY and CDR2 SAAADI. The CDR3 runs to 12 residues.

The chain carries TRBV29-1 and TRBJ2-7, with 14 bases identical to TRBD2. V lost 4 bases and J lost 3; bases outside the gene matches: 2. Per germline, CDR1 SQVTM and CDR2 ANQGSEA. This CDR3 comprises 14 residues. The CDR3 protein is CSVGLAGGLYEQYF. CDR3 nucleotide sequence: TGCAGCGTTGGACTAGCGGGAGGGCTCTACGAGCAGTACTTC.

The rearrangement joins TRBV2 to TRBJ1-1; 9 bases agree with TRBD1. The CDR3 is made up of 13 amino acids. Trimming cost V 11 bases and J 10 bases; bases outside gene matches: 14. Germline CDR1 is SNHLY and CDR2 is FYNNEI. This CDR3 is CAQPTGQGWGAFF. Written as DNA, the CDR3 is TGTGCCCAACCTACCGGACAGGGGTGGGGAGCTTTCTTT.

This rearrangement joins TRBV20-1 to TRBJ1-5, with a tentative D call TRBD1 (5 bases). From germline, CDR1 is DFQATT and CDR2 SNEGSKA (reference sequence). The CDR3 sequence is 13 residues long. V was shortened by 0 bases and J by 9 bases, with 12 bases between the two germline ends. The CDR3 sequence is CSAREGGGTPQHF. CDR3 nucleotide sequence: TGCAGTGCTAGAGAGGGGGGAGGGACGCCCCAGCATTTT.

The V gene is TRBV14, the J gene TRBJ1-1; TRBD1 aligns across 7 bases. The CDR3 is 14 residues long. The J segment lost 6 bases and the V segment lost 4 bases, leaving 8 bases of the junction unmatched. CDR1 SGHDN and CDR2 FVKESK come from the germline V gene. The DNA of the CDR3 is TGTGCCAGCAGCCCCTACAGGGGAGGGGCTGAAGCTTTCTTT. Protein sequence: CASSPYRGGAEAFF. The full variable domain, rest sourced from reference TRBV14 and TRBJ1-1, is EAGVTQFPSHSVIEKGQTVTLRCDPISGHDNLYWYRRVMGKEIKFLLHFVKESKQDESGMPNNRFLAERTGGTYSTLKVQPAELEDSGVYFCASSPYRGGAEAFFGQGTRLTVV.

The chain has TRBV5-6 and TRBJ2-7; a possible D gene is TRBD1 (6 bases). The CDR3 sequence is 13 residues long. Germline V lookup: CDR1 SGHDT, CDR2 YYEEEE. Trimming took off 3 bases at V and 5 bases at J, with 12 bases between the two ends. CDR3 in amino acids: CASSSSGAHEQYF. CDR3 nucleotide sequence: TGTGCCAGCAGCTCCTCAGGGGCGCACGAGCAGTACTTC.

This chain connects TRBV5-8 to TRBJ2-6; 7 nucleotides match TRBD1. CDR1 and CDR2 from the germline V gene are SGHTS and YDEGEE. V lost 9 bases to trimming and J lost 4 bases; unmatched junction nucleotides: 7. The CDR3 runs to 14 residues. CDR3 in DNA: TGTGCCACCTCCGGACAGGTGGGGGCCAACGTCCTGACTTTC. Its translation is CATSGQVGANVLTF.

The chain links TRBV7-9 to TRBJ1-2; 7 nucleotides agree with TRBD1. The length of the CDR3 is 14 residues. CDR1 is SEHNR, CDR2 FQNEAQ, per germline (reference sequence). The V and J ends lost 5 bases and 8 bases, in that order; junction bases with no gene match: 11. The chain's CDR3 is CASSDGRRTGGYTF. The CDR3, as DNA: TGTGCCAGCAGCGATGGACGCCGGACAGGCGGCTACACCTTC. The variable domain in full, completed from reference TRBV7-9 and TRBJ1-2, reads DTGVSQNPRHKITKRGQNVTFRCDPISEHNRLYWYRQTLGQGPEFLTYFQNEAQLEKSRLLSDRFSAERPKGSFSTLEIQRTEQGDSAMYLCASSDGRRTGGYTFGSGTRLTVV.

This clonotype was recorded a few times. This chain connects TRBV19 to TRBJ1-2; D gene uncertain. V was clipped by 6 bases and J by 3 bases, with 17 bases between them. The germline CDR1 and CDR2 sequences are LNHDA and SQIVND (reference sequence). The CDR3 runs 15 residues. CDR3 protein: CASSFEPSSDYGYTF. CDR3 nucleotide sequence: TGTGCCAGTAGCTTCGAACCCAGTAGCGACTATGGCTACACCTTC.

This clonotype turned up a few times. This chain connects TRBV25-1 to TRBJ1-4, with a tentative D call TRBD1 (6 bases). Trimming removed 7 bases at V and 3 bases at J, with 12 bases between. This CDR3 has 14 residues. Germline V CDR1 and CDR2: MGHDK, SYGVNS. DNA for the CDR3: TGTGCCAGCAATCCCAGGGGATCTAATGAAAAACTGTTTTTT. Its protein product is CASNPRGSNEKLFF.

This sequence joins TRBV10-3 and TRBJ2-7; TRBD1 matches at 10 bases. The J segment lost 3 bases and the V segment lost 10 bases, leaving 15 bases of the junction unmatched. Germline CDR1 reads ENHRY; CDR2 reads SYGVKD. The CDR3 has 16 amino acids. The CDR3 DNA is TGTGCCACTTGGGCAGGACAGGGGGGATCGGGCTACGAGCAGTACTTC. Translating it yields CATWAGQGGSGYEQYF.

The V call is TRBV10-3, the J call TRBJ2-2, with TRBD1 matching 9 bases. The germline V gene encodes CDR1 ENHRY and CDR2 SYGVKD. The CDR3 runs to 16 residues. V was pared by 10 bases and J by 0 bases, with 9 bases of the junction left unmatched. The DNA for the CDR3 is TGTGCCAGCAGCCCCGGGACAGGGTCGAACACCGGGGAGCTGTTTTTT. This translates into CASSPGTGSNTGELFF.

This clonotype was found many times. CDR3 in amino acids: CATSEGVGNTIYF. The CDR3 DNA follows: TGTGCCACCAGCGAGGGGGTTGGAAACACCATATATTTT. This chain links TRBV24-1 with TRBJ1-3, with a tentative D call TRBD1 (6 bases). The ends were cut back, 7 bases at V and 3 bases at J, with 9 bases in the middle. This CDR3 region has 13 residues. Germline V CDR1 and CDR2: KGHDR, SFDVKD.

V is TRBV29-1 and J is TRBJ1-2; 10 bases map to TRBD1. The CDR3 totals 12 residues. V was clipped by 8 bases and J by 6 bases; unmatched bases: 6. From germline, CDR1 is SQVTM and CDR2 ANQGSEA. CDR3 amino acids: CSSGTGVDGYTF. CDR3 bases: TGCAGCTCCGGGACAGGGGTCGATGGCTACACCTTC.

In this sample, this clonotype turned up a few times. V gene TRBV7-8 combines with J gene TRBJ1-3; D possibly corresponds to TRBD1 (6 bases). Trimming took 0 bases from V and 2 from J, leaving 8 bases between them. The CDR3 contains 15 residues. Germline values: CDR1 SGHVS, CDR2 FQNEAQ. The CDR3 is CASSLATGTGNTIYF. The CDR3 DNA sequence: TGTGCCAGCAGCTTAGCCACAGGGACTGGAAACACCATATATTTT. Based on the CDR3 plus reference TRBV7-8 and TRBJ1-3, the full variable domain is GAGVSQSPRYKVAKRGQDVALRCDPISGHVSLFWYQQALGQGPEFLTYFQNEAQLDKSGLPSDRFFAERPEGSVSTLKIQRTQQEDSAVYLCASSLATGTGNTIYFGEGSWLTVV.